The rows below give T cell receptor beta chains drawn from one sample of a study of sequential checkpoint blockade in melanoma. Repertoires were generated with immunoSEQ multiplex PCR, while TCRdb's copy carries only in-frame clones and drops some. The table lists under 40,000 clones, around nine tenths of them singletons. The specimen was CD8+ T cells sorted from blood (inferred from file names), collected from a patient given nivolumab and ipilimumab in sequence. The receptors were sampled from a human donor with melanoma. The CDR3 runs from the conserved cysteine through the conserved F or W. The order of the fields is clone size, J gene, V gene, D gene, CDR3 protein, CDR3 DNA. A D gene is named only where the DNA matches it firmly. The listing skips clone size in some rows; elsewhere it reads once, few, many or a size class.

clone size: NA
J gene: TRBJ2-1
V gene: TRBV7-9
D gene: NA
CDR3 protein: CASSLLVGSNNEQFF
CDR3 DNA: TGTGCCAGCAGCCTGTTGGTGGGGAGCAACAATGAGCAGTTCTTC

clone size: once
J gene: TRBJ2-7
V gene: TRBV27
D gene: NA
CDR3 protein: CASSWSSGASEQYF
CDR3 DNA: TGTGCCAGCAGCTGGTCCTCAGGGGCCTCCGAGCAGTACTTC

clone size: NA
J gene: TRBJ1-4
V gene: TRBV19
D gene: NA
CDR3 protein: CASTRQAATNEKLFF
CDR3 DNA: TGTGCCAGTACCAGACAGGCCGCAACTAATGAAAAACTGTTTTTT

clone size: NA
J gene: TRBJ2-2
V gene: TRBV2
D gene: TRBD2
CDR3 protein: CASSPRGLAGVGELFF
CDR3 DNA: TGTGCCAGCAGTCCTAGGGGGCTAGCGGGAGTCGGGGAGCTGTTTTTT

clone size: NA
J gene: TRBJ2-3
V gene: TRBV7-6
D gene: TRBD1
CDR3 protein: CASSIGQGYNIDTDTQYF
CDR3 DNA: TGTGCCAGCAGCATCGGACAGGGGTACAATATAGACACAGATACGCAGTATTTT

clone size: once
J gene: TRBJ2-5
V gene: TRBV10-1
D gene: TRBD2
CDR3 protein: CASSAAGEGETQYF
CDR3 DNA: TGCGCCAGCAGTGCCGCCGGGGAGGGGGAGACCCAGTACTTC

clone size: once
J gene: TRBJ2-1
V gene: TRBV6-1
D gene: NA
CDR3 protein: CASSAHPGVPYNEQFF
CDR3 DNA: TGTGCCAGCAGTGCCCACCCGGGGGTCCCCTACAATGAGCAGTTCTTC

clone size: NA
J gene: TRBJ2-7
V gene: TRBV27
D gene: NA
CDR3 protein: CASSLSHPYEQYF
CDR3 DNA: TGTGCCAGCAGTTTATCCCACCCTTACGAGCAGTACTTC

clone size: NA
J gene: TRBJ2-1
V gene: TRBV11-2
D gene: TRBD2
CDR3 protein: CASSFDPRTSGIDNEQFF
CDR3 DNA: TGTGCCAGCAGCTTCGATCCCCGCACTAGCGGGATTGACAATGAGCAGTTCTTC

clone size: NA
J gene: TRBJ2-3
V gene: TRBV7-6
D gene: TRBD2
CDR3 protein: CASSHPGLAGDTQYF
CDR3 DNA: TGTGCCAGCAGCCATCCCGGACTAGCGGGAGATACGCAGTATTTT

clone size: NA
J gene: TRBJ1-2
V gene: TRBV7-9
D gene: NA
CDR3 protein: CASSSQGKDGYTF
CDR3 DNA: TGTGCCAGCAGTTCCCAGGGCAAGGACGGCTACACCTTC

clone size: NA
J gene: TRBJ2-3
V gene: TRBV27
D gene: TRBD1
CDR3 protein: CASRSTGEIRTDTQYF
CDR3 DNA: TGTGCCAGCAGATCAACAGGGGAGATTCGGACAGATACGCAGTATTTT

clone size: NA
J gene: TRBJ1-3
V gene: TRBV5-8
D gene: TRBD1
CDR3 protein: CASSVTGGFSGNTIYF
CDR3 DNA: TGTGCCAGCAGCGTGACAGGGGGATTCTCTGGAAACACCATATATTTT

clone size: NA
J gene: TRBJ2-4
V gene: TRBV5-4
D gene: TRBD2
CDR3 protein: CASSLGLAGGDRAKNIQYF
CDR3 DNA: TGTGCCAGCAGCTTGGGACTAGCGGGAGGGGATCGAGCCAAAAACATTCAGTACTTC

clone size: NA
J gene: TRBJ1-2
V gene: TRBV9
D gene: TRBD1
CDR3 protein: CASSPKLQGNYGYTF
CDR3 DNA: TGTGCCAGCAGTCCTAAACTACAGGGGAACTATGGCTACACCTTC

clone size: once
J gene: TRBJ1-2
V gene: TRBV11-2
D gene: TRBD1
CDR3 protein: CASSSRQGYGYTF
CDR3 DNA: TGTGCCAGCAGCTCGCGACAGGGTTATGGCTACACCTTC